The TCR beta chain described here comes from a study of CD8 T cells in ankylosing spondylitis. Whole-study findings and limits: Typical of ankylosing spondylitis blood, it appeared, was a TCR beta motif of 7 or 8 highly homologous variants.

This clonotype was detected ten times or more. The antigen remains unidentified. By quantitative 5'-RACE with molecular barcodes, the TCR beta libraries were made. TCRdb re-analysed the 5' RACE reads in MiXCR, keeping a single row per CDR3 protein. The sample contains 180,000 or so distinct CDR3 sequences, approximately 10% of which appear only once. Germline V gene lookup returns CDR1 KGHDR and CDR2 SFDVKD. The CDR3 contains 16 residues. Unmatched junction bases numbered 6, after V lost 5 bases and J lost 2 bases. This sequence joins TRBV24-1 and TRBJ2-3; TRBD2 aligns across 10 bases. The sample was blood, either unsorted or a sorted T cell fraction (not recorded which). The TCR sequence derives from a male donor with ankylosing spondylitis or in good health (not recorded which). Here the CDR3 reads CATSVPSGGATDTQYF. DNA for the CDR3: TGTGCCACCAGTGTTCCGAGCGGGGGGGCCACAGATACGCAGTATTTT.